A selection of T cell receptor beta chains follows, all from one sample in a study of blood T cells in healthy people across ages. TCRdb processed the 5' RACE reads anew with MiXCR; each CDR3 protein has one entry. The profile shows about 700,000 distinct CDR3 sequences, approximately 30% of them singletons. Specimen: blood. Receptors originate from an elderly woman in good health. Each CDR3 is given with its conserved first and last residue. Fields, in order: D gene, J gene, clone size, V gene, CDR3 protein, CDR3 DNA. A D gene is named only where the DNA matches it firmly. Size is stated for part of the rows, as once, few or many counts, or as a class when the clone is expanded.

D: TRBD2
J: TRBJ2-5
size: many
V: TRBV3-1
CDR3: CASSQVRLAGGTGTQYF
DNA: TGTGCCAGCAGCCAAGTTAGACTAGCGGGGGGGACAGGGACCCAGTACTTC

D: TRBD2
J: TRBJ2-7
size: -
V: TRBV7-2
CDR3: CASSLVGTSAYEQYF
DNA: TGTGCCAGCAGCTTAGTGGGGACTAGCGCCTACGAGCAGTACTTC

D: -
J: TRBJ2-1
size: -
V: TRBV7-9
CDR3: CASNILNEQFF
DNA: TGTGCCAGCAACATCCTCAATGAGCAGTTCTTC

D: TRBD2
J: TRBJ2-5
size: many
V: TRBV20-1
CDR3: CSARAGLAGGNQYF
DNA: TGCAGTGCTAGGGCTGGACTAGCTGGAGGGAACCAGTACTTC

D: -
J: TRBJ2-3
size: -
V: TRBV6-5
CDR3: CASSKTVTDTQYF
DNA: TGTGCCAGCAGTAAGACGGTGACAGATACGCAGTATTTT

D: -
J: TRBJ2-3
size: -
V: TRBV12-3/TRBV12-4
CDR3: CASSMTRGSSDTQYF
DNA: TGTGCCAGCAGTATGACTAGAGGGAGCTCAGATACGCAGTATTTT

D: -
J: TRBJ2-1
size: once
V: TRBV11-2
CDR3: CASSLEPGGEQFF
DNA: TGTGCCAGCAGCTTAGAACCAGGCGGCGAGCAGTTCTTC

D: TRBD2
J: TRBJ2-3
size: few
V: TRBV7-9
CDR3: CASSFSGGGVDTQYF
DNA: TGTGCCAGCAGTTTTAGCGGGGGGGGCGTCGATACGCAGTATTTT

D: -
J: TRBJ1-2
size: few
V: TRBV30
CDR3: CAWSEPLRGGYTF
DNA: TGTGCCTGGAGTGAACCTCTCCGGGGCGGCTACACCTTC

D: -
J: TRBJ1-2
size: many
V: TRBV7-2
CDR3: CASSWQTGRTNYGYTF
DNA: TGTGCCAGCAGCTGGCAGACGGGACGGACTAACTATGGCTACACCTTC

D: TRBD1
J: TRBJ1-6
size: few
V: TRBV6-5
CDR3: CASSDRGYPLHF
DNA: TGTGCCAGCAGTGACAGGGGGTACCCCCTCCACTTT

D: -
J: TRBJ2-3
size: many
V: TRBV20-1
CDR3: CSASPLLRVFSTDTQYF
DNA: TGCAGTGCTAGTCCCCTCCTGCGGGTTTTTTCCACAGATACGCAGTATTTT

D: -
J: TRBJ1-2
size: -
V: TRBV5-1
CDR3: CASSLSLGVTYGYTF
DNA: TGCGCCAGCAGCTTGTCTCTTGGGGTCACCTATGGCTACACCTTC

D: -
J: TRBJ2-3
size: many
V: TRBV30
CDR3: CAWSFTDTQYF
DNA: TGTGCCTGGTCCTTCACAGATACGCAGTATTTT

D: TRBD2
J: TRBJ2-5
size: -
V: TRBV20-1
CDR3: CSARSGGGKETQYF
DNA: TGCAGTGCTCGTAGCGGGGGAGGAAAAGAGACCCAGTACTTC

D: TRBD2
J: TRBJ2-3
size: -
V: TRBV7-9
CDR3: CASWRTSGQFTDTQYF
DNA: TGTGCCAGCTGGCGGACTAGCGGTCAGTTCACAGATACGCAGTATTTT

D: -
J: TRBJ1-1
size: few
V: TRBV24-1
CDR3: CATSEGWNTEAFF
DNA: TGTGCCACCAGTGAGGGTTGGAACACTGAAGCTTTCTTT

D: TRBD1
J: TRBJ2-3
size: many
V: TRBV7-9
CDR3: CASSFTGVVSDTQYF
DNA: TGTGCCAGCAGCTTTACAGGGGTCGTATCAGATACGCAGTATTTT

D: -
J: TRBJ2-7
size: many
V: TRBV10-3
CDR3: CAISGGGTSYEQYF
DNA: TGTGCCATAAGTGGTGGGGGCACCTCTTACGAGCAGTACTTC

D: TRBD1
J: TRBJ2-7
size: many
V: TRBV10-3
CDR3: CASATGQTYEQYF
DNA: TGTGCCAGCGCGACGGGACAGACCTACGAGCAGTACTTC

D: TRBD2
J: TRBJ2-1
size: many
V: TRBV7-2
CDR3: CASSFLSGAAYNEQFF
DNA: TGTGCCAGCAGCTTCCTTAGCGGGGCGGCCTACAATGAGCAGTTCTTC

D: -
J: TRBJ2-4
size: -
V: TRBV10-3
CDR3: CAISGRVPGNIQYF
DNA: TGTGCCATCAGTGGAAGGGTGCCAGGAAACATTCAGTACTTC

D: TRBD1
J: TRBJ2-3
size: many
V: TRBV6-2/TRBV6-3
CDR3: CASTVGTGAGTDTQYF
DNA: TGTGCCAGCACCGTCGGGACAGGGGCCGGCACAGATACGCAGTATTTT

D: TRBD1
J: TRBJ1-2
size: many
V: TRBV6-1
CDR3: CASSEGTGTGYTF
DNA: TGTGCCAGCAGTGAGGGGACAGGGACCGGCTACACCTTC

D: TRBD1
J: TRBJ1-1
size: many
V: TRBV13
CDR3: CASSLLPGQVMNTEAFF
DNA: TGTGCCAGCAGCCTCCTCCCGGGACAGGTAATGAACACTGAAGCTTTCTTT

D: -
J: TRBJ2-7
size: -
V: TRBV15
CDR3: CATSRDRQQLEQYF
DNA: TGTGCCACCAGCAGAGACCGTCAGCAACTGGAGCAGTACTTC

D: -
J: TRBJ1-2
size: -
V: TRBV19
CDR3: CASIAQGEFYGYTF
DNA: TGTGCCAGTATTGCACAGGGTGAATTCTATGGCTACACCTTC

D: -
J: TRBJ2-5
size: -
V: TRBV10-3
CDR3: CAIKPQGGQETQYF
DNA: TGTGCCATCAAACCCCAGGGGGGCCAAGAGACCCAGTACTTC

D: -
J: TRBJ1-1
size: few
V: TRBV5-1
CDR3: CASSLRAGTRTEAFF
DNA: TGCGCCAGCAGCTTGAGGGCCGGGACGAGGACTGAAGCTTTCTTT

D: -
J: TRBJ1-2
size: -
V: TRBV7-2
CDR3: CASSLMAGTRGDYSYTF
DNA: TGTGCCAGCAGCTTAATGGCCGGGACCCGCGGGGACTATAGCTACACCTTC

D: TRBD1
J: TRBJ1-5
size: -
V: TRBV19
CDR3: CASTSGTGYQPQHF
DNA: TGTGCCAGTACCTCCGGGACAGGGTATCAGCCCCAGCATTTT

D: TRBD1
J: TRBJ2-7
size: many
V: TRBV3-1
CDR3: CATGDSSYEQYF
DNA: TGTGCCACCGGGGACAGCTCCTACGAGCAGTACTTC

D: -
J: TRBJ1-2
size: many
V: TRBV27
CDR3: CASRGISNYGYTF
DNA: TGTGCCAGCAGGGGTATTTCTAACTATGGCTACACCTTC

D: -
J: TRBJ1-2
size: many
V: TRBV7-8
CDR3: CASSLDLNYGYTF
DNA: TGTGCCAGCAGCTTGGACCTTAACTATGGCTACACCTTC

D: -
J: TRBJ2-5
size: -
V: TRBV4-1
CDR3: CASSQGGPPGETQYF
DNA: TGCGCCAGCAGCCAAGGAGGACCACCCGGGGAGACCCAGTACTTC

D: TRBD2
J: TRBJ2-7
size: many
V: TRBV20-1
CDR3: CSARSSGGDFYEQYF
DNA: TGCAGTGCTAGGTCTAGCGGGGGGGATTTCTACGAGCAGTACTTC

D: -
J: TRBJ2-3
size: -
V: TRBV6-5
CDR3: CAGSYSFRSNPQYF
DNA: TGTGCCGGCAGTTACTCTTTCCGCTCCAATCCGCAGTATTTT

D: -
J: TRBJ2-6
size: many
V: TRBV20-1
CDR3: CSAKWGSGANVLTF
DNA: TGCAGTGCTAAATGGGGATCTGGGGCCAACGTCCTGACTTTC

D: -
J: TRBJ2-3
size: many
V: TRBV7-8
CDR3: CASSQTGLGHDTQYF
DNA: TGTGCCAGCAGCCAAACGGGCCTCGGGCACGATACGCAGTATTTT

D: -
J: TRBJ2-2
size: few
V: TRBV5-1
CDR3: CASSLIGRNTGELFF
DNA: TGCGCCAGCAGCCTTATCGGGCGCAACACCGGGGAGCTGTTTTTT

D: -
J: TRBJ2-5
size: -
V: TRBV9
CDR3: CASSVATSWGGGYNEQYF
DNA: TGTGCCAGCAGCGTAGCGACTAGCTGGGGGGGCGGCTACAATGAGCAGTACTTC

D: TRBD2
J: TRBJ2-5
size: many
V: TRBV20-1
CDR3: CSAPPLAGGLETQYF
DNA: TGCAGTGCACCCCCTCTGGCGGGGGGGCTGGAGACCCAGTACTTC

D: -
J: TRBJ2-5
size: many
V: TRBV5-1
CDR3: CASSLADGFETQYF
DNA: TGCGCCAGCAGCTTGGCCGACGGGTTCGAGACCCAGTACTTC

D: -
J: TRBJ2-1
size: many
V: TRBV2
CDR3: CASSDYGPLYNEQFF
DNA: TGTGCCAGCAGTGATTACGGGCCGCTTTACAATGAGCAGTTCTTC

D: -
J: TRBJ2-7
size: -
V: TRBV20-1
CDR3: CSAPPAKGVLYEQYF
DNA: TGCAGTGCTCCACCGGCCAAGGGCGTCCTCTACGAGCAGTACTTC

D: -
J: TRBJ2-2
size: few
V: TRBV5-1
CDR3: CASSSGVRGTGELFF
DNA: TGCGCCAGCAGCTCCGGGGTGCGGGGCACCGGGGAGCTGTTTTTT

D: TRBD2
J: TRBJ2-3
size: -
V: TRBV6-2/TRBV6-3
CDR3: CASRKASGGDTQYF
DNA: TGTGCCAGCAGGAAGGCTAGCGGGGGTGATACGCAGTATTTT

D: TRBD1
J: TRBJ2-3
size: -
V: TRBV12-3/TRBV12-4
CDR3: CASSQKQGGTDTQYF
DNA: TGTGCCAGCAGCCAGAAACAGGGGGGCACAGATACGCAGTATTTT

D: -
J: TRBJ1-1
size: few
V: TRBV4-2
CDR3: CASSQGIMDLNTEAFF
DNA: TGTGCCAGCAGCCAAGGAATAATGGATCTGAACACTGAAGCTTTCTTT

D: -
J: TRBJ2-5
size: few
V: TRBV6-2/TRBV6-3
CDR3: CASSYIQTQYF
DNA: TGTGCCAGCAGTTACATACAGACCCAGTACTTC

D: -
J: TRBJ1-4
size: many
V: TRBV5-5
CDR3: CASSFDLNEKLFF
DNA: TGTGCCAGCAGCTTTGACCTTAATGAAAAACTGTTTTTT

D: TRBD1
J: TRBJ1-5
size: few
V: TRBV5-6
CDR3: CASSLVGQGALNQPQHF
DNA: TGTGCCAGCAGCTTGGTGGGACAGGGGGCCCTCAATCAGCCCCAGCATTTT

D: -
J: TRBJ1-6
size: -
V: TRBV20-1
CDR3: CSAEGDGDNSPLHF
DNA: TGCAGTGCCGAGGGGGACGGAGATAATTCACCCCTCCACTTT

D: -
J: TRBJ2-2
size: -
V: TRBV30
CDR3: CAWSGGYSTGELFF
DNA: TGTGCCTGGAGCGGGGGTTATAGCACCGGGGAGCTGTTTTTT